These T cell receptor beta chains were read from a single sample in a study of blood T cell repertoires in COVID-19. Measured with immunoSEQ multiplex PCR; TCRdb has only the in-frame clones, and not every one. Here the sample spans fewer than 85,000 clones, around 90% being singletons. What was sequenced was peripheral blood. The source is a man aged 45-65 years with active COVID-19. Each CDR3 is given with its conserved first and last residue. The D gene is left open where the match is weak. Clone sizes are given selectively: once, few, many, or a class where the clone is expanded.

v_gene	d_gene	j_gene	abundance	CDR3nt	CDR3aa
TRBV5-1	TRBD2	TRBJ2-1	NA	TGCGCCAGCAGCTTGGAGGGACTACAGCAGTTCTTC	CASSLEGLQQFF
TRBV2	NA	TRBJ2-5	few	TGTGCCAGCTCTCCGGACTTCCAAGAGACCCAGTACTTC	CASSPDFQETQYF
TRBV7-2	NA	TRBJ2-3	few	TGTGCCAGCAGCTTAGACAGGGCCGCAGATACGCAGTATTTT	CASSLDRAADTQYF
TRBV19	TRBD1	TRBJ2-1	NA	TGTGCCAGTAGTGCCGAGACAGGGACAGGCAATGAGCAGTTCTTC	CASSAETGTGNEQFF
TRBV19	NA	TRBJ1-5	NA	TGTGCCAGTAGTATAGATGACGGGAGCTATCAGCCCCAGCATTTT	CASSIDDGSYQPQHF
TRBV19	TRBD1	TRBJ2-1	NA	TGTGCCAGTAGGGACAGGGATTACAATGAGCAGTTCTTC	CASRDRDYNEQFF
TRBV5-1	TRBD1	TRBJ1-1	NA	TGCGCCAGCAGCACCGGACAGGGAGGGACTGAAGCTTTCTTT	CASSTGQGGTEAFF
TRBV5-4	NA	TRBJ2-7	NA	TGTGCCAGCAGCTTGAAGGGAGCCCACGAGCAGTACTTC	CASSLKGAHEQYF
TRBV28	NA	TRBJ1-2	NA	TGTGCCAGCAGTCCAGGGGTCTATGGCTACACCTTC	CASSPGVYGYTF
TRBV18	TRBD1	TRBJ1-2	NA	TGTGCCAGCTCATATACAGGGGGCACTAACTATGGCTACACCTTC	CASSYTGGTNYGYTF
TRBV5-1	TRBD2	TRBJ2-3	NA	TGCGCCAGCAGCTTGGCCGGTGGGACTAGCTACGATACGCAGTATTTT	CASSLAGGTSYDTQYF
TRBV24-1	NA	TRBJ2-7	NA	TGTGCCACCAGTGACCGACAGGGAGGTTCCTACGAGCAGTACTTC	CATSDRQGGSYEQYF
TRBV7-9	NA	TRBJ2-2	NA	TGTGCCAGCAGCTTAGTGTCGGGAATGACCGGGGAGCTGTTTTTT	CASSLVSGMTGELFF
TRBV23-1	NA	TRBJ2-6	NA	TGCGCCAGCAGACGACGAGCAGGTGCGTCTTTCGGGGCCAACGTCCTGACTTTC	CASRRRAGASFGANVLTF
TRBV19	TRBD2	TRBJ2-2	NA	TGTGCCAGTAGTATAGGCGCCCCGGGACTAGCGGGAGTGCCGAACACCGGGGAGCTGTTTTTT	CASSIGAPGLAGVPNTGELFF
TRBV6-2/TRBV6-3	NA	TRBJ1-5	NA	TGTGCCAGCAGTTACCCCAGGGGCAATCAGCCCCAGCATTTT	CASSYPRGNQPQHF
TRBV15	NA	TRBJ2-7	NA	TGTGCCACCAGCAGAGATCAGGGCGGCTCCTACGAGCAGTACTTC	CATSRDQGGSYEQYF
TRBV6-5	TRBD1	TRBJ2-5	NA	TGTGCCAGCAGCCACAGGGGGCAAGAGACCCAGTACTTC	CASSHRGQETQYF
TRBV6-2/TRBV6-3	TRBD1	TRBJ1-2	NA	TGTGCCAGCAGTCGCACAGGGGACGGCTACACCTTC	CASSRTGDGYTF
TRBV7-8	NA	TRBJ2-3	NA	TGTGCCAGCAGCCCCGTGAGGGTCGGGTTTAGGGCGCAGTATTTT	CASSPVRVGFRAQYF
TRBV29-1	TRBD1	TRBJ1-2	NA	TGCAGCGTTCCGGGACAGAAAAACTATGGCTACACCTTC	CSVPGQKNYGYTF
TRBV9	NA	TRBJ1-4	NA	TGTGCCAGCAGCTCTCGGGACAATGAATTTGAAAAACTGTTTTTT	CASSSRDNEFEKLFF
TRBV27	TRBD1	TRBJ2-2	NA	TGTGCCAGCAGTTTCACTCCCCCAGGGGGCGCTTGGGAGCGGGAGCTGTTTTTT	CASSFTPPGGAWERELFF
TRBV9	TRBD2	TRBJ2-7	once	TGTGCCAGCAGCGTAGCTACTAGCGGGAGCGGCGAGCAGTACTTC	CASSVATSGSGEQYF
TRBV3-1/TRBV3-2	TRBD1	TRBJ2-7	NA	TGTGCCAGCAGCCAGGCGACAGGGTACTACGAGCAGTACTTC	CASSQATGYYEQYF
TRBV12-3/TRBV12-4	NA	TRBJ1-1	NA	TGTGCCAGCAGTCGGAACACTGAAGCTTTCTTT	CASSRNTEAFF